This T cell receptor beta chain came from a study of blood T cell repertoires in COVID-19. At the level of the study: Donors in the United States, Italy and Spain gave samples during acute or convalescent COVID-19. T cells, B-cell-depleted T cells, or PBMCs supplied cDNA or gDNA.

This clone was recorded once. Source study methods: Amplified reference gene primers provided the basis for estimating nucleated cell counts. The data were produced by immunoSEQ multiplex PCR, yet TCRdb's version contains in-frame clones alone and is incomplete. The V and J calls and clone size are taken from that table; D and trimming were inferred from the DNA. This sample has roughly 100,000 clones; about 85% occur once, and the top ten carry roughly 3%. V lost 0 bases and J lost 0, with 9 bases in between. This CDR3 comprises 16 residues. The germline CDR1 and CDR2 sequences are SSHAT and FNYEAQ (reference sequence).

The sample consisted of peripheral blood. The origin of this receptor is a man in his forties or fifties in a cohort sampled during active COVID-19. This sequence joins TRBV7-7 and TRBJ2-1, with D tentatively TRBD2 (6 bases). CDR3 nucleotides: TGTGCCAGCAGCTTAGCCTTCGGGAGCTCCTACAATGAGCAGTTCTTC. It translates to CASSLAFGSSYNEQFF.